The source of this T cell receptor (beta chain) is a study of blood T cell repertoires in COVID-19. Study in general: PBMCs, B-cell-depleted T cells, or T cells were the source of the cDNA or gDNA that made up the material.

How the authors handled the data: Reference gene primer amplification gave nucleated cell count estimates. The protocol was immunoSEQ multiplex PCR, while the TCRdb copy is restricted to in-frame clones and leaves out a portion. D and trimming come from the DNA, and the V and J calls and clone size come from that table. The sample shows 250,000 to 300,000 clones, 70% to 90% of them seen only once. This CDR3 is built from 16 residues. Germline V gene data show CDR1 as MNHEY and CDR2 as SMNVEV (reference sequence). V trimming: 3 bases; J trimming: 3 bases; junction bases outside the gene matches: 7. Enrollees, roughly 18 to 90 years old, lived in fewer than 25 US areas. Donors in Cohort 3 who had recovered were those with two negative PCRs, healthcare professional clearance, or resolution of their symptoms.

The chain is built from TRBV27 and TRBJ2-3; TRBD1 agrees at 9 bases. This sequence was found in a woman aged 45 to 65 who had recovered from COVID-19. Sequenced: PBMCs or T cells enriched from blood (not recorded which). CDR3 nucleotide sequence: TGTGCCAGCAGTTTTACAGGGGGCGCAGGTACAGATACGCAGTATTTT. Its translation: CASSFTGGAGTDTQYF.